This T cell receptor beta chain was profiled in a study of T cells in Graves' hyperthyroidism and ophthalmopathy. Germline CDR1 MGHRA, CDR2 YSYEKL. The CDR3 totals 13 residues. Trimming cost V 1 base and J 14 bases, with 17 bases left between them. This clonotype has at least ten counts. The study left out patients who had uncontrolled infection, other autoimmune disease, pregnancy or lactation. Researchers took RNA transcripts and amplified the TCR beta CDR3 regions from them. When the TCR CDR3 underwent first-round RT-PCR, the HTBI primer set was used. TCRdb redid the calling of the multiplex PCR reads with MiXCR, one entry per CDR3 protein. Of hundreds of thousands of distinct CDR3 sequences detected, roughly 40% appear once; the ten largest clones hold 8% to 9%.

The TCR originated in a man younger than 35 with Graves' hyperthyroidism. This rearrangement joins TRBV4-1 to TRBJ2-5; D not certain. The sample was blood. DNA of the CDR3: TGCGCCAGCAGCCAAGCAGTTTGGGTCTCCTTATACTTC. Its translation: CASSQAVWVSLYF.